Detailed here is one T cell receptor beta chain. No cognate antigen has been identified for it. Base quality data are lacking; no much larger clone is found one base away. This sample was taken from a study of blood T cells in healthy people across ages (dated by TCRdb to about 2015). Notes on the research overall: In model experiments, roughly one uniquely barcoded TCR beta cDNA molecule per two T cells was captured by template switching. Using the same blood draw, the study looked at two additional independent replicas of 1 million unique cDNA reads for two donors, one aged 18 to 30 and the other aged 80 or older. Age-related changes in TCR beta repertoire diversity were measured in the study by deep sequencing normalized with unique cDNA molecular identifiers. The donors were divided into four age groups: young (average approximately 17 years), middle-aged (almost 40), aged (62) and long-lived (more than 75). Findings and caveats that apply to the study as a whole: The CMV infection status of donors was not known, potentially confounding age-related changes in expanded clonotypes. The percentage of naive T cells measured by flow cytometry correlated strongly with observed TCR beta diversity. Estimates of total diversity based on one million sequenced T cells were considered lower bounds and underestimates. As age increased, observed TCR beta diversity per million T cells dropped in a roughly linear way, and a significant reduction was already evident by age roughly 40. Since profiling was done on bulk unsorted PBMCs, naive and antigen-experienced compartments could not be conclusively compared. Compared with the aged group, the long-lived group had more naive CD4+ T cells, fewer expanded clones and increased TCR diversity, suggesting age selection.

Donors were 39 systemically healthy Caucasian individuals from Russia aged roughly 6 to 100 years. Each donor gave 8 to 10 milliliters of peripheral blood, collected into EDTA-treated Vacutainer tubes. Ficoll-Paque density-gradient centrifugation was used to isolate PBMCs, with at least 6 million obtained per sample. Trizol reagent was used to extract total RNA from the PBMCs, yielding at least 6 micrograms per sample. The percentages of naive CD45RAhigh/CD27high T cells were determined by flow cytometry on a PBMC aliquot from every donor. In the germline V gene (reference sequence), CDR1 corresponds to SEHNR and CDR2 to FQNEAQ. The CDR3, from cysteine to phenylalanine, totals 16 residues. The read is trimmed to its CDR3 DNA, 48 bases read in frame from base 1. Library preparation used 5' RACE. This sample was sequenced with an Illumina HiSeq 2500. A second PCR of roughly 6 to 11 cycles was performed with a sample-barcoded 5' primer and a J-beta primer mix. A template-switch 5' adaptor carrying 12 random nucleotides introduced a unique molecular identifier onto each TCR beta cDNA molecule. Each sample yielded at least 3 million CDR3-containing paired-end reads. First-strand cDNA synthesis was performed from all RNA using the Mint cDNA synthesis kit, with priming by a TRBC-specific oligonucleotide. Following uracil-DNA glycosylase treatment, all cDNA underwent a first 18-cycle PCR with the universal primers M1SS and BC2_uni_R. The published analysis was carried out like this. Each sample was normalized by randomly selecting 1 million high-quality reads, each carrying a distinct molecular identifier. Instead of being binned into consensus sequences, reads that shared molecular identifiers were thrown out. CDR3 identification, clonotype clustering and error correction used MiTCR with a Q25 quality threshold and the strictest error-elimination algorithm. A nonparametric unseen species model with Euler transformation was used to estimate lower-bound total TCR beta diversity. TCRdb trimmed public reads at Q25 via fastp, called clones via MiXCR and kept in-frame beta chains. CDR3 protein duplicates are merged, each entry listing the most common genes and DNA. Clone size and V and J calls follow TCRdb, not the original study. The table for this sample lists around 780,000 distinct CDR3 sequences; around a quarter of them were counted only once. Of the sample, 3% falls within the top ten clones.

The sample was also linked to a second study, of T cells of mothers and their children. The other study reports the following: Nine systemically healthy Caucasian individuals, comprising three mothers and their six children, were included as donors. cDNA synthesis used all of the extracted RNA, with roughly 1.5 ug of RNA in each 15 ul reaction. In the second PCR, sample barcodes and 2-4 random nucleotides were introduced via the M1S primer. Over 8.5 million TCR beta CDR3 reads were obtained for each mother, and approximately 3.2 million reads were obtained for each child. TCR recombination output is similarly shaped by thymic selection in related and unrelated pairs, with a minor effect exerted by inherited differences. Normalized repertoire overlap in related mother-child pairs was always slightly higher than in unrelated mother-child pairs, but the difference was never significant. Persistent microchimeric T cell clones were not detected, at a sensitivity of roughly 100 clones per million clonotypes. To look for features that set related mother-child pairs apart from unrelated individuals, the researchers ran deep NGS to compare the TCR beta repertoires of mothers and children. Mothers averaged roughly 40 +/- 4 years of age and children averaged approximately 12 +/- 4 years. After adapter ligation with NEBNext reagents, the libraries were sequenced on Illumina HiSeq 2000 with 100+100 nt paired-end reads. To prevent cross-contamination, the mother and child libraries were prepared one month apart and sequenced in separate runs. Between roughly 450,000 and 2,000,000 distinct TCR beta clonotypes were identified per donor. Naive TCR beta clonotypes were estimated from low-frequency clonotypes matched to each donor's FACS-determined naive share, without sorting.

The rearrangement joined TRBV7-9 to TRBJ2-5; the D gene assignment is perhaps TRBD1 or TRBD2, with each matching 5 bases. The J call is in doubt because the DNA end fits TRBJ2-7 better. The sample consisted of blood. The sequence derives from a boy aged 5 to 17 in good health. In nucleotide form, the sequence is TGTGCCAGCAGCCCCATTGCAGGGAGACTTTCCTACGAGCAGTACTTC. Translated, it gives CASSPIAGRLSYEQYF.